The clone carrying this T cell receptor beta chain showed up just once. Its antigen is unidentified. Sequencing targeted TCR beta in blood CD8+ and CD4+ T cells. It was healthy donors who served as the controls, matched for age and sex. An amount of RNA that ranged from roughly 0.5 to 1 ug was reverse transcribed with random hexamers. It was immunoSEQ multiplex PCR that amplified TCR beta CDR3 across 54 Vbeta and 13 Jbeta. TCRdb called the immunoSEQ multiplex PCR reads again in MiXCR, with one record for every CDR3 protein. Of approximately 170,000 distinct CDR3 sequences in the sample, 80% to 95% are singletons; the top ten hold around 0.13%. This record belongs to a study of CD8 T cells in Susac syndrome. Whole-study results and caveats: The relatively small number of individuals in the TCR sequencing and HLA analysis was acknowledged by the study.

The germline V gene has CDR1 SGHTA and CDR2 FQGNSA. The CDR3 contains 16 residues. V lost 9 bases and J 0 bases, leaving 18 bases between the germline ends. The sequence came from a human donor in good health. Input material: CD4+ T cells from PBMCs. V gene TRBV7-2 combines with J gene TRBJ2-4; TRBD1 is a possible D gene (6 bases). CDR3 nucleotide sequence: TGTGCCAGAAGCGACCAGACAGGCCTAGCCAAAAACATTCAGTACTTC. This translates into CARSDQTGLAKNIQYF.